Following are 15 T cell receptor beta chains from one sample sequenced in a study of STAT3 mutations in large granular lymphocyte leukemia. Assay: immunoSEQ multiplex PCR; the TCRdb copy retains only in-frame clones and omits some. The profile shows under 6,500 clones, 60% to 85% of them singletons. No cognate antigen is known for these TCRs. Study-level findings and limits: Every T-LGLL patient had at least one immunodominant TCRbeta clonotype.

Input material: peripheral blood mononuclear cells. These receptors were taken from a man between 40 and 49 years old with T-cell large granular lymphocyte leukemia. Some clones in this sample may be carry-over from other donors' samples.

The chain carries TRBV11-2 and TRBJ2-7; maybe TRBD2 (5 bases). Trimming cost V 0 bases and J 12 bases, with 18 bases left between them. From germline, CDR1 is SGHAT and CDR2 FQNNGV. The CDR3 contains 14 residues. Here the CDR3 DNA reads TGTGCCAGCAGCTTAGATACATCCCAGCGGAGCTTGTACTTC. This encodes CASSLDTSQRSLYF.

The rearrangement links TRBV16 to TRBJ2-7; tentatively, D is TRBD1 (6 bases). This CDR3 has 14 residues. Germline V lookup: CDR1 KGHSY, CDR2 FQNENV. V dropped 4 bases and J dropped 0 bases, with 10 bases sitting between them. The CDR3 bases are TGTGCCAGCAGCCGCGGACAGAGCTCCTACGAGCAGTACTTC. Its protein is CASSRGQSSYEQYF. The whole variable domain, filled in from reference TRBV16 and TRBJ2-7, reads GEEVAQTPKHLVRGEGQKAKLYCAPIKGHSYVFWYQQVLKNEFKFLISFQNENVFDETGMPKERFSAKCLPNSPCSLEIQATKLEDSAVYFCASSRGQSSYEQYFGPGTRLTVT.

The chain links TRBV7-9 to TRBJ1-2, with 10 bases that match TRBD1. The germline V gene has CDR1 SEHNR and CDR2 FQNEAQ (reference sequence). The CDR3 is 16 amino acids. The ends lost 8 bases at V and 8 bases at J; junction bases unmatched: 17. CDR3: CASSPSGDRGLWGYTF. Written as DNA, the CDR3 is TGTGCCAGCTCCCCGTCGGGGGACAGGGGCCTCTGGGGCTACACCTTC.

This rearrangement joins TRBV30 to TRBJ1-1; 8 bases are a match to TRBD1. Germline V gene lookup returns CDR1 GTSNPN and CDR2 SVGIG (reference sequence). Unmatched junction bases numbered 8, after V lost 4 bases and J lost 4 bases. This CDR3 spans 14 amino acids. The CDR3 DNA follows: TGTGCCTGGACCATAAACAGGGGGGGCACTGAAGCTTTCTTT. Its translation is CAWTINRGGTEAFF.

The CDR3 bases are TGTGCCAGCAGCTTAGTAGGGACTAGCGGGAAGAGAGATACGCAGTATTTT. Its protein is CASSLVGTSGKRDTQYF. The chain recombines TRBV7-9 with TRBJ2-3, with 13 positions matching TRBD2. There are 17 residues in the CDR3. V lost 1 base to trimming and J lost 5 bases; unmatched junction nucleotides: 6. Germline V lookup: CDR1 SEHNR, CDR2 FQNEAQ (reference sequence).

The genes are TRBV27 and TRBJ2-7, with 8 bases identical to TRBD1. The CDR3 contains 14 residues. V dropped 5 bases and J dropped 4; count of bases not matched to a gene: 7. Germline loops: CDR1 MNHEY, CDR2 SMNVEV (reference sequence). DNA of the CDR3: TGTGCCAGCAGTCTCCGACAGGGGAGGTACGAGCAGTACTTC. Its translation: CASSLRQGRYEQYF.

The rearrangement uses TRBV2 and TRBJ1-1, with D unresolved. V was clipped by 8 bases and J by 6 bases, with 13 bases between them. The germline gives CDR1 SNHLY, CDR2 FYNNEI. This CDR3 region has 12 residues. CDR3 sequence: CASWSGVSEAFF. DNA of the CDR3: TGTGCCAGCTGGAGTGGGGTATCTGAAGCTTTCTTT.

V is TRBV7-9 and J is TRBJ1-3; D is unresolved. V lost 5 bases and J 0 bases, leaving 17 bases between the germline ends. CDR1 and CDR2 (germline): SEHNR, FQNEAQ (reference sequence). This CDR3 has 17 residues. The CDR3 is CASSLALTDYSGNTIYF. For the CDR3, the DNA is TGTGCCAGCAGCCTCGCCCTAACAGACTACTCTGGAAACACCATATATTTT.

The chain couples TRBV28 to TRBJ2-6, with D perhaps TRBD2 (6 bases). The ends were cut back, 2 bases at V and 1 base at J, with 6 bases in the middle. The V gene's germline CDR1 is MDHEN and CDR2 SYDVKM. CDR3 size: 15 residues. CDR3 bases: TGTGCCAGCAGTTTAGGGACTTCTGGGGCCAACGTCCTGACTTTC. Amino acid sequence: CASSLGTSGANVLTF. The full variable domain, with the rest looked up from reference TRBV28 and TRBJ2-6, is DVKVTQSSRYLVKRTGEKVFLECVQDMDHENMFWYRQDPGLGLRLIYFSYDVKMKEKGDIPEGYSVSREKKERFSLILESASTNQTSMYLCASSLGTSGANVLTFGAGSRLTVL.

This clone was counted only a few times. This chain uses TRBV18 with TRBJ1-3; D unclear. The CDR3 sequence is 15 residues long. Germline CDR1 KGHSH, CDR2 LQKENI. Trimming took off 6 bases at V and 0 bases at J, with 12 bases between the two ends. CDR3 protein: CASSLDSHSGNTIYF. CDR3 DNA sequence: TGTGCCAGCTCTTTGGACTCCCACTCTGGAAACACCATATATTTT. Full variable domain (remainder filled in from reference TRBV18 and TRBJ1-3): NAGVMQNPRHLVRRRGQEARLRCSPMKGHSHVYWYRQLPEEGLKFMVYLQKENIIDESGMPKERFSAEFPKEGPSILRIQQVVRGDSAAYFCASSLDSHSGNTIYFGEGSWLTVV.

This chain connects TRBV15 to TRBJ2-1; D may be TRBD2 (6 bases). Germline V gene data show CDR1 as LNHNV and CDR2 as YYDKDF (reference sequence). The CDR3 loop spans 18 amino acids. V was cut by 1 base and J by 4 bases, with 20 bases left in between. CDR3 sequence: CATSRGALNGRDYNEQFF. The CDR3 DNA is TGTGCCACCAGCAGAGGGGCCCTGAATGGGCGGGATTACAATGAGCAGTTCTTC.

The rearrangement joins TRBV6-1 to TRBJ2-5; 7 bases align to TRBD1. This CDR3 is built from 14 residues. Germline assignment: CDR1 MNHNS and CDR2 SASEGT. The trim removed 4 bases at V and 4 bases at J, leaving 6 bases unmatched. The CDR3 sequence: CASSVGTVGETQYF. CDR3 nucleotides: TGTGCCAGCAGTGTGGGGACAGTTGGAGAGACCCAGTACTTC.

CDR3 protein: CASSLRQGGHEQYF. CDR3 in DNA: TGTGCCAGCAGTTTAAGACAGGGTGGACACGAGCAGTACTTC. The chain combines TRBV27 with TRBJ2-7; TRBD1 matches 7 bases. Germline V gene data show CDR1 as MNHEY and CDR2 as SMNVEV (reference sequence). V lost 2 bases, J lost 5 bases, and 6 bases stayed unmatched. The CDR3 is 14 residues long.

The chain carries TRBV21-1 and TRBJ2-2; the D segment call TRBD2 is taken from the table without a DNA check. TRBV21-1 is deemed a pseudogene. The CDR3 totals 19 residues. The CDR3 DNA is TGTGCCAGCAGCAAGGGCCCCCCGGGACTAGCGGAAAACACCGGGGAGCTGTTTTTT. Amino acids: CASSKGPPGLAENTGELFF.

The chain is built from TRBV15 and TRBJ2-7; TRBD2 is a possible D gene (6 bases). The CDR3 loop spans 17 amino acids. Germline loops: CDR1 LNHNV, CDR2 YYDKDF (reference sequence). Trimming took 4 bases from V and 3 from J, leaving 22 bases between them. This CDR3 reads CATSTALGVGSNYEQYF. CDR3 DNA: TGTGCCACCAGCACCGCCCTAGGTGTCGGGAGTAACTACGAGCAGTACTTC.